The 30 T cell receptor beta chains reported below all come from one sample, sequenced in a study of T cell responses to AZD1222 COVID-19 vaccine (dated by TCRdb to about 2021). The library relied on the immunoSEQ multiplex PCR assay. In TCRdb, the immuneACCESS table is reduced to in-frame sequences with V and J assigned. These tables do not hold every clone; where another copy was compared, an unresolved V gene accounts for under half, and the others remain unexplained. The sample table lists fewer than 200,000 clones, approximately 92% of them with a count of one. The ten largest clonotypes hold over 9.5% of the sample. The sample's time point, from its label and the paper: baseline before first vaccination. Sequenced here: peripheral blood, sampled on day 0 of AZD1222 vaccination. The receptors here all came from an adult in good health.

The chain links TRBV30 to TRBJ2-3; TRBD1 aligns across 7 bases. This CDR3 has 15 residues. From germline, CDR1 is GTSNPN and CDR2 SVGIG (reference sequence). After removal of 0 bases from V and 4 bases from J, the junction contained 7 bases not matched to a gene. CDR3 sequence reads: CAWSVAGTAADTQYF. The CDR3 DNA reads TGTGCCTGGAGTGTAGCCGGGACAGCCGCAGATACGCAGTATTTT.

The chain uses TRBV10-3 and TRBJ2-1, with D possibly matching TRBD2 (5 bases). The CDR3 has 14 residues. Germline-derived CDR1 and CDR2 are ENHRY and SYGVKD. V lost 3 bases and J lost 12, with 18 bases in between. CDR3 region: CAISDSGGTGVQFF. CDR3 nucleotide sequence: TGTGCCATCAGTGACTCGGGTGGTACCGGGGTGCAGTTCTTC.

The gene calls are TRBV5-1 and TRBJ1-1; D gene unclear. Per germline, CDR1 SGHRS and CDR2 YFSETQ. V lost 0 bases and J 2 bases, leaving 11 bases between the germline ends. The CDR3 sequence is 15 residues long. CDR3 in DNA: TGCGCCAGCAGCTTGGGGGTTTGGGGTAACACTGAAGCTTTCTTT. Translated: CASSLGVWGNTEAFF.

This chain joins TRBV24-1 and TRBJ2-1; TRBD2 aligns across 8 bases. CDR3 length: 16 residues. CDR1 and CDR2 from the germline V gene are KGHDR and SFDVKD. V lost 3 bases and J lost 4; bases outside the gene matches: 7. As DNA, the CDR3 is TGTGCCACCAGTGATGGGTCGGGGGGGCCATACAATGAGCAGTTCTTC. It specifies CATSDGSGGPYNEQFF.

This clone appeared a single time. The chain links TRBV12-5 to TRBJ2-1, with TRBD2 matching over 10 bases. CDR3 size: 15 residues. The ends lost 1 base at V and 7 bases at J; junction bases unmatched: 4. In germline, CDR1 is LGHNT, CDR2 FRNRAP. The chain's CDR3 is CASGLGASGRNEQFF. The CDR3 bases are TGTGCTAGTGGTTTGGGTGCTAGCGGGAGAAATGAGCAGTTCTTC.

Written as DNA, the CDR3 is TGTGCCAGCAGCTTAGCGACTTTGACCAAGGGGAGCACTGAAGCTTTCTTT. It yields the protein CASSLATLTKGSTEAFF. The chain couples TRBV7-9 to TRBJ1-1, with D possibly being TRBD1 (5 bases). Trimming shortened V by 0 bases and J by 4 bases, and 18 bases separated the two germline ends. The CDR3 is 17 residues long. CDR1 SEHNR and CDR2 FQNEAQ come from the germline V gene (reference sequence).

The chain carries TRBV12-3 or TRBV12-4 and TRBJ2-7; D is possibly TRBD1 or TRBD2 (5 bases each). This CDR3 comprises 13 residues. V lost 5 bases and J 5 bases, leaving 13 bases between the germline ends. For the CDR3, the DNA is TGTGCCAGCAGTCGGGACCGGGCCGACGAGCAGTACTTC. Translation: CASSRDRADEQYF.

The chain carries TRBV7-2 and TRBJ1-2; 9 bases are shared with TRBD1. Per germline, CDR1 SGHTA and CDR2 FQGNSA. V gave up 5 bases and J gave up 5 bases; unmatched junction bases: 6. This CDR3 is built from 14 residues. In DNA form, the CDR3 reads TGTGCCAGCAGCCCCGCGACAGGGGGATATGGCTACACCTTC. It translates to CASSPATGGYGYTF.

V is TRBV5-5 and J is TRBJ1-2, with D unclear. The CDR3 has 15 amino acids. V lost 4 bases to trimming and J lost 4 bases, with 17 bases between them. From germline, CDR1 is SGHKS and CDR2 YYEKEE (reference sequence). This CDR3 reads CASSPTSGVGYGYTF. The CDR3 DNA reads as TGTGCCAGCAGCCCCACCTCCGGGGTAGGCTATGGCTACACCTTC.

The chain carries TRBV7-3 and TRBJ1-2; a possible D gene is TRBD1 (6 bases). The CDR3 is 13 residues long. CDR1 and CDR2 (germline): SGHTA, FQGTGA. Between the trimmed V and J ends, which lost 0 bases and 8 bases, there was a span of 10 bases. The CDR3 spells CASSLTEQGGYTF. The CDR3 nucleotides are TGTGCCAGCAGCTTAACGGAACAGGGCGGCTACACCTTC.

V gene TRBV5-1 combines with J gene TRBJ2-2; D is perhaps TRBD2 (6 bases). V was clipped by 4 bases and J by 5 bases, with 12 bases between them. Germline V lookup: CDR1 SGHRS, CDR2 YFSETQ. The CDR3 is made up of 14 amino acids. CDR3 in amino acids: CASSNTGGTGELFF. CDR3 nucleotide sequence: TGCGCCAGCAGCAATACCGGAGGGACCGGGGAGCTGTTTTTT.

The chain uses TRBV3-1 (or the pseudogene TRBV3-2) and TRBJ1-1, with no clear D. Trimming took off 1 base at V and 5 bases at J, with 8 bases between the two ends. The germline V gene has CDR1 LGHDT and CDR2 YNNKEL (reference sequence). The CDR3 is 13 residues long. CDR3 nucleotide sequence: TGTGCCAGCAGCCAAGGTGGCGTGACTGAAGCTTTCTTT. Protein: CASSQGGVTEAFF.

The chain couples TRBV18 to TRBJ1-6, with D tentatively TRBD1 (5 bases). Germline CDR1 is KGHSH and CDR2 is LQKENI. The CDR3 contains 16 residues. V lost 3 bases to trimming and J lost 5 bases, with 14 bases between them. CDR3 nucleotides: TGTGCCAGCTCACCCGACGGGACCGCTCATAATTCACCCCTCCACTTT. Protein sequence: CASSPDGTAHNSPLHF. Variable domain in full (rest from reference TRBV18 and TRBJ1-6): NAGVMQNPRHLVRRRGQEARLRCSPMKGHSHVYWYRQLPEEGLKFMVYLQKENIIDESGMPKERFSAEFPKEGPSILRIQQVVRGDSAAYFCASSPDGTAHNSPLHFGNGTRLTVT.

The chain has TRBV7-2 and TRBJ1-1, with a tentative D call TRBD1 (5 bases). Trimming shortened V by 7 bases and J by 4 bases, and 13 bases separated the two germline ends. This CDR3 comprises 13 residues. The germline V gene has CDR1 SGHTA and CDR2 FQGNSA. The CDR3 region has the DNA TGTGCCAGCACTCGGGGGATGGGCACTGAAGCTTTCTTT. Its protein product is CASTRGMGTEAFF.

The chain employs TRBV6-5 and TRBJ2-5; TRBD2 aligns across 10 bases. The V gene's germline CDR1 is MNHEY and CDR2 SVGAGI. The length of the CDR3 is 15 residues. With V trimmed by 7 bases and J by 2 bases, 7 bases remained unmatched. CDR3 nucleotide sequence: TGTGCCAGCACTTCACTAGCGGGGATACAAGAGACCCAGTACTTC. It translates to CASTSLAGIQETQYF.

The gene calls are TRBV19 and TRBJ1-5; D unclear. V was clipped by 3 bases and J by 2 bases, with 5 bases between them. There are 13 residues in the CDR3. The germline V gene has CDR1 LNHDA and CDR2 SQIVND (reference sequence). CDR3 sequence (DNA): TGTGCCAGTAGTATGCAGGGCAATCAGCCCCAGCATTTT. Its protein is CASSMQGNQPQHF.

This chain links TRBV11-2 with TRBJ2-7, with 7 bases fitting TRBD1. The germline V gene has CDR1 SGHAT and CDR2 FQNNGV. The CDR3 extends over 15 amino acids. Losses at the gene ends were 0 bases for V and 3 bases for J; bases not matched to a gene: 5. This chain's CDR3 is CASSLEAGGYYEQYF. CDR3 in DNA: TGTGCCAGCAGCTTAGAGGCAGGGGGTTACTACGAGCAGTACTTC.

This rearrangement joins TRBV3-1 (or the pseudogene TRBV3-2) to TRBJ2-3; no reliable D call. Germline assignment: CDR1 LGHDT and CDR2 YNNKEL (reference sequence). The CDR3 has 15 residues. V was shortened by 0 bases and J by 2 bases, with 9 bases between the two germline ends. The CDR3 DNA sequence: TGTGCCAGCAGCCAAGAGGGTCGGGCCACAGATACGCAGTATTTT. Translated: CASSQEGRATDTQYF.

The chain recombines TRBV7-2 with TRBJ1-6; TRBD1 is a possible D gene (6 bases). Trimming removed 1 base at V and 9 bases at J, with 13 bases between. The CDR3 is 15 residues long. The germline V gene encodes CDR1 SGHTA and CDR2 FQGNSA. This CDR3 is CASSLVATGASPLHF. The CDR3, as DNA: TGTGCCAGCAGCTTAGTAGCGACAGGAGCTTCACCCCTCCACTTT.

This chain joins TRBV19 and TRBJ2-2, with D tentatively TRBD1 (6 bases). With 2 bases removed from V and 2 bases from J, the gap between germline ends came to 9 bases. Germline lookup yields CDR1 LNHDA and CDR2 SQIVND (reference sequence). This CDR3 contains 15 residues. CDR3 in DNA: TGTGCCAGTAGTATAATGGGACAAAACACCGGGGAGCTGTTTTTT. This sequence encodes CASSIMGQNTGELFF.

This sequence joins TRBV5-8 and TRBJ1-1; TRBD1 matches 12 bases. CDR1 is SGHTS and CDR2 is YDEGEE in the germline V gene. The CDR3 runs 14 residues. V shed 4 bases, J shed 5 bases, and the junction held 3 bases outside the gene matches. CDR3 nucleotides: TGTGCCAGCAGCGGGACAGGGGGCTGGACTGAAGCTTTCTTT. This translates into CASSGTGGWTEAFF.

The J gene is TRBJ1-2, the V gene TRBV28; TRBD1 agrees at 7 bases. Germline lookup yields CDR1 MDHEN and CDR2 SYDVKM. After removal of 4 bases from V and 1 base from J, the junction contained 6 bases not matched to a gene. The CDR3 contains 15 residues. This CDR3 is CASSSTGQLNYGYTF. As DNA, the CDR3 is TGTGCCAGCAGTTCCACGGGACAGCTTAACTATGGCTACACCTTC.

The rearrangement uses TRBV5-1 and TRBJ1-1; D possibly corresponds to TRBD1 (5 bases). CDR3 size: 11 residues. Germline V CDR1 and CDR2: SGHRS, YFSETQ. The V and J ends lost 6 bases and 5 bases respectively, with 8 bases between them. CDR3 amino acids: CASKRGTEAFF. As DNA, the CDR3 is TGCGCCAGCAAGAGGGGAACTGAAGCTTTCTTT.

The chain has TRBV6-5 and TRBJ1-1; 8 bases align to TRBD1. Germline V CDR1 and CDR2: MNHEY, SVGAGI. J lost 3 bases, V lost 5 bases, and 2 bases had no gene match. This CDR3 contains 13 residues. The CDR3 DNA reads TGTGCCAGCAGTCCGGACAGGGACACTGAAGCTTTCTTT. As protein: CASSPDRDTEAFF.

A remark on this clone: Within the sample, other DNA sequences also encode this same CDR3. This rearrangement joins TRBV6-5 to TRBJ1-3; no reliable D call. V lost 6 bases to trimming and J lost 0 bases, with 6 bases between them. CDR1 is MNHEY, CDR2 SVGAGI, per germline. The CDR3 sequence is 13 residues long. The CDR3 sequence: CASRGSSGNTIYF. The DNA for the CDR3 is TGTGCCAGCAGGGGCAGCTCTGGAAACACCATATATTTT.

The rearrangement links TRBV18 to TRBJ2-7, with TRBD1 identical over 11 bases. The ends lost 3 bases at V and 9 bases at J; junction bases unmatched: 10. CDR1 is KGHSH and CDR2 is LQKENI in the germline V gene. The CDR3 sequence is 15 residues long. As DNA, the CDR3 is TGTGCCAGCTCACCTAGGACAGGGGGCGCCTCTAGGCAGTACGTC. This codes for CASSPRTGGASRQYV.

Only a few counts were recorded for this clone. The rearrangement links TRBV7-8 to TRBJ1-2; tentatively, D is TRBD1 (5 bases). The CDR3 length is 14 residues. V was pared by 1 base and J by 6 bases, with 12 bases between. CDR1 is SGHVS and CDR2 is FQNEAQ in the germline V gene. The CDR3 DNA reads as TGTGCCAGCAGCTTAGTCGCAGGAGGGGATGGCTACACCTTC. It encodes CASSLVAGGDGYTF.

J is TRBJ1-1 and V is TRBV4-1; 9 bases are a match to TRBD1. Per the germline V gene, CDR1 is MGHRA and CDR2 is YSYEKL. The CDR3 runs 18 residues. With 1 base clipped from V and 2 bases from J, the junction kept 11 bases outside the gene matches. The CDR3 loop is CASSQGTGGALYNTEAFF. As DNA, the CDR3 is TGCGCCAGCAGCCAAGGCACAGGGGGCGCCTTATATAACACTGAAGCTTTCTTT.

The chain couples TRBV5-6 to TRBJ1-3; 7 bases line up with TRBD1. CDR3 length: 17 amino acids. Per the germline V gene, CDR1 is SGHDT and CDR2 is YYEEEE. The V and J ends lost 0 bases and 0 bases, in that order; junction bases with no gene match: 6. The CDR3 coding sequence is TGTGCCAGCAGCTTGGCCCTCGGGACAGCCTCTGGAAACACCATATATTTT. Encoded protein: CASSLALGTASGNTIYF. The whole variable domain, remainder taken from reference TRBV5-6 and TRBJ1-3, is DAGVTQSPTHLIKTRGQQVTLRCSPKSGHDTVSWYQQALGQGPQFIFQYYEEEERQRGNFPDRFSGHQFPNYSSELNVNALLLGDSALYLCASSLALGTASGNTIYFGEGSWLTVV.

V is TRBV4-3 and J is TRBJ1-4; TRBD1 agrees at 9 bases. Germline lookup yields CDR1 LGHNA and CDR2 YSLEER. CDR3 length: 16 residues. After removal of 5 bases from V and 3 bases from J, the junction contained 7 bases not matched to a gene. In nucleotides, the CDR3 is TGCGCCAGCAGCGATGACAGGGGGGACGCTAATGAAAAACTGTTTTTT. It translates to CASSDDRGDANEKLFF.